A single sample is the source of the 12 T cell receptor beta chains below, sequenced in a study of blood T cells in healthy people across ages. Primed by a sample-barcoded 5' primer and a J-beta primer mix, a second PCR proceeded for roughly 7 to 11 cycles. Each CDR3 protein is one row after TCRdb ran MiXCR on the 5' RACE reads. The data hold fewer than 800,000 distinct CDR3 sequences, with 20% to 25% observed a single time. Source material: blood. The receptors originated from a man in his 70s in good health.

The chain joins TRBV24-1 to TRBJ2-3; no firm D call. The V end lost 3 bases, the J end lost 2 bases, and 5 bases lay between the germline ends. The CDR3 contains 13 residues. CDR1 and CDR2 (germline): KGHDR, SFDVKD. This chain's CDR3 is CATSDPITDTQYF. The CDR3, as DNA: TGTGCCACCAGTGATCCAATCACAGATACGCAGTATTTT.

The CDR3: CASSEWFLGTEAFF. In DNA, the CDR3 is TGTGCCAGCAGTGAGTGGTTTCTGGGGACTGAAGCTTTCTTT. The chain is built from TRBV25-1 and TRBJ1-1; no clear D gene. Germline V gene lookup returns CDR1 MGHDK and CDR2 SYGVNS. V was pared by 3 bases and J by 5 bases, with 13 bases between. The CDR3 has 14 residues.

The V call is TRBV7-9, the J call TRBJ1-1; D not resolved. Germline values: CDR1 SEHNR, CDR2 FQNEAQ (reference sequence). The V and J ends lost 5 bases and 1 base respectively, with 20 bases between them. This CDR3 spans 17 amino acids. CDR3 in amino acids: CASSAVPGQKTNTEAFF. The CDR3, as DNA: TGTGCCAGCAGCGCCGTGCCGGGCCAGAAGACGAACACTGAAGCTTTCTTT.

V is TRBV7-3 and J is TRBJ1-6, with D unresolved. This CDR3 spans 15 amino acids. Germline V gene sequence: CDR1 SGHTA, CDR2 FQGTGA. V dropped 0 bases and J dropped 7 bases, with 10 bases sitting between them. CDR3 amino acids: CASSLTGDFNSPLHF. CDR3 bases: TGTGCCAGCAGCTTAACGGGCGACTTCAATTCACCCCTCCACTTT.

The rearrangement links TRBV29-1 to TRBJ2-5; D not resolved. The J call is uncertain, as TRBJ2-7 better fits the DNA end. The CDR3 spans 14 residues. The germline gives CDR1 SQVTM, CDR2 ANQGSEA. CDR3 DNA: TGCAGCGTTTTAACGATTCCGTCTTCCTACGAGCAGTACTTC. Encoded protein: CSVLTIPSSYEQYF.

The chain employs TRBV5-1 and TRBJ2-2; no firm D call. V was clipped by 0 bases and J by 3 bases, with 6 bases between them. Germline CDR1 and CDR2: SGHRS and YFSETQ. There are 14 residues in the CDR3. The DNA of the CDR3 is TGCGCCAGCAGCTTGGCAAAGGACACCGGGGAGCTGTTTTTT. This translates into CASSLAKDTGELFF. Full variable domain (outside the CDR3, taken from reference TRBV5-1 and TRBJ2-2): KAGVTQTPRYLIKTRGQQVTLSCSPISGHRSVSWYQQTPGQGLQFLFEYFSETQRNKGNFPGRFSGRQFSNSRSEMNVSTLELGDSALYLCASSLAKDTGELFFGEGSRLTVL.

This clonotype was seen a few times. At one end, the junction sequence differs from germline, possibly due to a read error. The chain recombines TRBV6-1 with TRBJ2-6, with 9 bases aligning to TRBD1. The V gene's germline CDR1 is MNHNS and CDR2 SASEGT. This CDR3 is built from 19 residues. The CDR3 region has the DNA TGTGCCAGTTCACGGGACCCGGACAGGGGATCCTCTGGGACCAACGTCCTGACTTTC. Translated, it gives CASSRDPDRGSSGTNVLTF.

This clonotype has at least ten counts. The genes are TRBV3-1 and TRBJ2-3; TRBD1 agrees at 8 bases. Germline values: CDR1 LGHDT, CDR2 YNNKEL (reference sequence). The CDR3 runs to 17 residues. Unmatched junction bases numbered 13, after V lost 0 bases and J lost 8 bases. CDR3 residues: CASSQDGTGPSGLTQYF. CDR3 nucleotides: TGTGCCAGCAGCCAAGACGGGACAGGTCCGTCCGGGCTTACGCAGTATTTT.

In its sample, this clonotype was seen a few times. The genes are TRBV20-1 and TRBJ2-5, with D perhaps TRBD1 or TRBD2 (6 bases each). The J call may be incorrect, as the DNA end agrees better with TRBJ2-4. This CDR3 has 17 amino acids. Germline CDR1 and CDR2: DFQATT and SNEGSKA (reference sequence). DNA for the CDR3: TGCAGTGCTAGCGGGGGACTGAGGGGGGTGGCCAAAAACATTCAGTACTTC. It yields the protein CSASGGLRGVAKNIQYF.

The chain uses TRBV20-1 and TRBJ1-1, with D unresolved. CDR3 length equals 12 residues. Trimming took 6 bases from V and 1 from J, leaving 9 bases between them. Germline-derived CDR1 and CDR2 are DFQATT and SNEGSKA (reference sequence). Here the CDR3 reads CSATEGNTEAFF. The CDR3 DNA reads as TGCAGTGCCACCGAGGGGAACACTGAAGCTTTCTTT.

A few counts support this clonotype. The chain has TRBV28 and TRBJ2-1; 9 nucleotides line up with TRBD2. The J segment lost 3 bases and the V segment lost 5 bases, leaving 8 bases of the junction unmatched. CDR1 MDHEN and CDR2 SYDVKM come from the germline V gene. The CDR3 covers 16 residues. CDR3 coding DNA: TGTGCCAGCAGTCCCCGACTAGCGGCGTACTACAATGAGCAGTTCTTC. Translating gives CASSPRLAAYYNEQFF.

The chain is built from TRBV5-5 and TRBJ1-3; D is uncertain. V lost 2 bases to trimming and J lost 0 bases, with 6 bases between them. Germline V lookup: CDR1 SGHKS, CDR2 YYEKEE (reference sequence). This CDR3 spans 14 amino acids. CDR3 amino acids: CASSLQSSGNTIYF. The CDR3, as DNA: TGTGCCAGCAGCTTACAGAGCTCTGGAAACACCATATATTTT.